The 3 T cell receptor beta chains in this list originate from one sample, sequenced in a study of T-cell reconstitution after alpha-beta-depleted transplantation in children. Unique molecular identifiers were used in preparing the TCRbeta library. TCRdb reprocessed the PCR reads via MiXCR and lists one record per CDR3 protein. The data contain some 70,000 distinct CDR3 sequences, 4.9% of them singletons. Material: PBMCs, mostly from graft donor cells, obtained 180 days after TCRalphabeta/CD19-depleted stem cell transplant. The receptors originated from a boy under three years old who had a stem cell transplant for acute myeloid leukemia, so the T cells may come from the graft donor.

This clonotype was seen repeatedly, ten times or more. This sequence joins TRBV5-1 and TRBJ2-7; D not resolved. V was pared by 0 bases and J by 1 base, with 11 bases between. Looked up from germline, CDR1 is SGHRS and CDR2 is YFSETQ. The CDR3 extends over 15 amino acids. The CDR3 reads CASSLANNPSYEQYF. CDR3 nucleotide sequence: TGCGCCAGCAGCTTGGCAAACAATCCGTCCTACGAGCAGTACTTC. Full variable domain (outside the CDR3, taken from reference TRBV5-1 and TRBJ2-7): KAGVTQTPRYLIKTRGQQVTLSCSPISGHRSVSWYQQTPGQGLQFLFEYFSETQRNKGNFPGRFSGRQFSNSRSEMNVSTLELGDSALYLCASSLANNPSYEQYFGPGTRLTVT.

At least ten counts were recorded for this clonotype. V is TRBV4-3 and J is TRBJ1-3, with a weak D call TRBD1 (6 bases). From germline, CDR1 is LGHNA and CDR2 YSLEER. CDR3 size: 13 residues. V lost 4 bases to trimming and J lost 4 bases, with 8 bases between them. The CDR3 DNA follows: TGCGCCAGCAGCCGGCAGGGGGGAAACACCATATATTTT. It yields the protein CASSRQGGNTIYF.

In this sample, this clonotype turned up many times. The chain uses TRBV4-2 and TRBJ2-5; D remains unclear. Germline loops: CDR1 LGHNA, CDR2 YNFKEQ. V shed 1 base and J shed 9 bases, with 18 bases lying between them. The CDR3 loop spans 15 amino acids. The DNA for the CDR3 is TGTGCCAGCAGCCAAGGTCGGGCCGCTATCTGGGCCCAGTACTTC. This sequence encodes CASSQGRAAIWAQYF.